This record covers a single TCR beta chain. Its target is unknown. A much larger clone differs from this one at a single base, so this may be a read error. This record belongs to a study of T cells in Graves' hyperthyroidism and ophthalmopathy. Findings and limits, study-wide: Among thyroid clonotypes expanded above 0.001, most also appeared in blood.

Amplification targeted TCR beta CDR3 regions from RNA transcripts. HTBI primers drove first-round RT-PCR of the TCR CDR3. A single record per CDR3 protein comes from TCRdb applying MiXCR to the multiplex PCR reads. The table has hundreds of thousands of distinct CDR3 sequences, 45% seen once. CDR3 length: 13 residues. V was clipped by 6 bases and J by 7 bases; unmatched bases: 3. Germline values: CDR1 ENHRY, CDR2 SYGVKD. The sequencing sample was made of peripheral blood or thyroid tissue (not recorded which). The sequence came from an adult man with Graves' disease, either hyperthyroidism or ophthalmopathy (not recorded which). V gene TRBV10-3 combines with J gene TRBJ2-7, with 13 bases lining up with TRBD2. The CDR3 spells CAIRGLAGWEQYF. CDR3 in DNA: TGTGCCATCAGGGGACTAGCGGGGTGGGAGCAGTACTTC.